The clone carrying this TCR beta chain was recorded at least ten times. Antigen specificity is unknown. TCRdb called the 5' RACE reads again in MiXCR, with one record for every CDR3 protein. The table includes about 49,000 distinct CDR3 sequences, less than 15% detected once. The time point denotes: longitudinal time-point 2. This sample was included in a study of neurological immune-mediated disorders. Findings of the study overall: Multiple sclerosis patients had less TCR clonal expansion than even healthy controls, unlike HTLV-1-associated myelopathy. Sharing of CDR3 amino acid sequences among expanded clones across subjects was absent, suggesting private repertoires in all groups.

CDR1 is SGHVS and CDR2 is FNYEAQ in the germline V gene. The CDR3 has 15 residues. V lost 5 bases and J lost 3; bases outside the gene matches: 5. Specimen: PBMCs. The V and J genes are TRBV7-6 and TRBJ2-1; 9 nucleotides line up with TRBD1. The TCR sequence derives from a male donor with HTLV-1-associated myelopathy (HAM/TSP). CDR3 region: CASSQPGQGYNEQFF. CDR3 nucleotides: TGTGCCAGCAGCCAACCGGGACAGGGCTACAATGAGCAGTTCTTC.